This T cell receptor beta chain was found in a study of T cell responses to AZD1222 COVID-19 vaccine. Whole-study context: Researchers grouped second doses given at about 4 or about 12 weeks into one pool.

The germline V gene has CDR1 LNHDA and CDR2 SQIVND (reference sequence). V lost 4 bases to trimming and J lost 1 base; unmatched junction nucleotides: 2. The CDR3 is 14 residues long. This clone appeared once. Antigen: not known. Sequencing used immunoSEQ multiplex PCR; TCRdb keeps in-frame clones, though not all of them. Of 130,000 or so clones in the sample, around 85% were seen once. General study findings and limits: Nearly half of spike-specific TCRs reportedly target unmutated variant regions. AZD1222 recipients seropositive at baseline numbered only six.

Sample: peripheral blood, taken on day 0 of AZD1222 vaccination. The receptor was isolated from an adult in good health. The rearrangement uses TRBV19 and TRBJ1-1, with 8 positions matching TRBD1. CDR3 nucleotide sequence: TGTGCCAGTAGTAGGGGACAGGAGAACACTGAAGCTTTCTTT. It specifies CASSRGQENTEAFF.